This T cell receptor (beta chain) was recovered during a study of blood T cell repertoires in COVID-19. As for the study in general: Acute and convalescent COVID-19 samples came from the United States, Italy and Spain. From T cells, B-cell-depleted T cells, or PBMCs came the material, which was cDNA or gDNA.

Methods used by the authors: Reference gene primer amplification yielded estimated nucleated cell counts. The table came from immunoSEQ multiplex PCR; TCRdb's copy has only in-frame clones and leaves some out. That table supplies the V and J calls and clone size; D and trimming were determined from the DNA. The table lists hundreds of thousands of clones, roughly 85% of them singletons. The germline V and J ends were trimmed by 6 bases and 2 bases, with 9 bases remaining between them. Germline lookup yields CDR1 LGHNA and CDR2 YSLEER. This CDR3 has 13 amino acids. The specimen sequenced was peripheral blood. This TCR was recovered from a woman aged 50 to 60 who had recovered from COVID-19. The chain couples TRBV4-3 to TRBJ2-3; the D is unclear. Written as DNA, the CDR3 is TGCGCCAGCAGTCTCTTCCCCACAGATACGCAGTATTTT. Translating it yields CASSLFPTDTQYF.